Following are 9 T cell receptor beta chains from one sample sequenced in a study of graft-versus-host responses after intestinal transplantation (dated by TCRdb to the early 2020s). Receptor libraries were prepared by the immunoSEQ multiplex PCR assay. Not all clones reach the TCRdb copy of this immuneACCESS table, which keeps in-frame sequences only. Checked studies attribute under half of the gap to unresolved V genes and leave the rest unexplained. Present in this sample are 75,000 to 100,000 clones, 92% of which were seen just once. Of the sample, around 0.17% is held by the ten largest clones. This specimen's time point label, interpreted: cells obtained before transplantation from donor or recipient. These receptors are not linked to any known antigen. The specimen comprised unstimulated CD4+ T cells sorted from spleen or lymph node cells, sampled before intestinal transplant. Every receptor here comes from a human donor who received an intestinal transplant.

The rearrangement joins TRBV14 to TRBJ1-3; D uncertain. The CDR3 length is 12 residues. The V gene lost 2 bases and the J gene lost 5 bases, with 4 bases spanning the gap. Germline values: CDR1 SGHDN, CDR2 FVKESK. The CDR3 sequence: CASSQSRNTIYF. The CDR3 bases are TGTGCCAGCAGCCAATCTAGAAACACCATATATTTT.

V gene TRBV7-9 combines with J gene TRBJ2-1; 8 bases are shared with TRBD1. The ends lost 1 base at V and 8 bases at J; junction bases unmatched: 4. Germline V gene sequence: CDR1 SEHNR, CDR2 FQNEAQ (reference sequence). The CDR3 consists of 14 residues. Here the CDR3 DNA reads TGTGCCAGCAGCTTAGGGACAGGGTACGATGAGCAGTTCTTC. It yields the protein CASSLGTGYDEQFF. Supplemented by reference TRBV7-9 and TRBJ2-1, the full variable domain reads DTGVSQNPRHKITKRGQNVTFRCDPISEHNRLYWYRQTLGQGPEFLTYFQNEAQLEKSRLLSDRFSAERPKGSFSTLEIQRTEQGDSAMYLCASSLGTGYDEQFFGPGTRLTVL.

The V call is TRBV7-8, the J call TRBJ2-3; maybe TRBD2 (6 bases). This CDR3 is 17 amino acids long. V lost 0 bases and J lost 0, with 13 bases in between. Germline V gives CDR1 SGHVS, CDR2 FQNEAQ. The DNA for the CDR3 is TGTGCCAGCAGCTTAGCGTGGTGGCGGGGCAGCACAGATACGCAGTATTTT. This sequence encodes CASSLAWWRGSTDTQYF.

The chain's CDR3 is CASSYQGLTYEQYF. Written as DNA, the CDR3 is TGTGCCAGCAGTTACCAGGGGTTGACCTACGAGCAGTACTTC. This chain uses TRBV6-5 with TRBJ2-7; D is perhaps TRBD1 (6 bases). This CDR3 region has 14 residues. Germline CDR1 is MNHEY and CDR2 is SVGAGI. Trimming took 2 bases from V and 2 from J, leaving 10 bases between them.

The chain couples TRBV28 to TRBJ1-4; D is possibly TRBD1 (6 bases). The CDR3 is 14 residues long. The V end lost 6 bases, the J end lost 4 bases, and 12 bases lay between the germline ends. Germline-derived CDR1 and CDR2 are MDHEN and SYDVKM. The CDR3 nucleotides read TGTGCCAGCAGCCCTAGACAGGTTAATGAAAAACTGTTTTTT. This translates into CASSPRQVNEKLFF.

The CDR3 DNA follows: TGCGCCAGCAGCTTGGCCTTTGGGCTACTCAGCACAGATACGCAGTATTTT. Translated: CASSLAFGLLSTDTQYF. The rearrangement uses TRBV5-1 and TRBJ2-3; no reliable D call. The V gene lost 0 bases and the J gene lost 0 bases, with 14 bases spanning the gap. Germline V gene data show CDR1 as SGHRS and CDR2 as YFSETQ. The CDR3 is made up of 17 amino acids. The variable domain in full, completed from reference TRBV5-1 and TRBJ2-3, reads KAGVTQTPRYLIKTRGQQVTLSCSPISGHRSVSWYQQTPGQGLQFLFEYFSETQRNKGNFPGRFSGRQFSNSRSEMNVSTLELGDSALYLCASSLAFGLLSTDTQYFGPGTRLTVL.

J is TRBJ1-1 and V is TRBV29-1, with no clear D. The length of the CDR3 is 13 residues. The V end was cut by 7 bases, the J end by 1 base, with 13 bases between. The germline V gene has CDR1 SQVTM and CDR2 ANQGSEA. The CDR3 sequence is CSARLGRNTEAFF. The CDR3 DNA reads TGCAGCGCCCGCCTAGGGAGGAACACTGAAGCTTTCTTT.

The chain employs TRBV19 and TRBJ1-4; TRBD1 agrees at 7 bases. The germline V gene encodes CDR1 LNHDA and CDR2 SQIVND (reference sequence). The CDR3 sequence is 15 residues long. Trimming cost V 5 bases and J 2 bases; bases outside gene matches: 5. In nucleotides, the CDR3 is TGTGCCAGTAGTCCGACAGGGTTGACTAATGAAAAACTGTTTTTT. It specifies CASSPTGLTNEKLFF.

The chain is built from TRBV4-1 and TRBJ1-2; 7 bases are a match to TRBD1. Germline lookup yields CDR1 MGHRA and CDR2 YSYEKL. This CDR3 has 15 residues. The V gene end was trimmed by 1 base and the J gene end by 1 base; junction bases not matched to a gene: 3. For the CDR3, the DNA is TGCGCCAGCAGCCAAGCGACAGGGATTAACTATGGCTACACCTTC. Translating it yields CASSQATGINYGYTF.